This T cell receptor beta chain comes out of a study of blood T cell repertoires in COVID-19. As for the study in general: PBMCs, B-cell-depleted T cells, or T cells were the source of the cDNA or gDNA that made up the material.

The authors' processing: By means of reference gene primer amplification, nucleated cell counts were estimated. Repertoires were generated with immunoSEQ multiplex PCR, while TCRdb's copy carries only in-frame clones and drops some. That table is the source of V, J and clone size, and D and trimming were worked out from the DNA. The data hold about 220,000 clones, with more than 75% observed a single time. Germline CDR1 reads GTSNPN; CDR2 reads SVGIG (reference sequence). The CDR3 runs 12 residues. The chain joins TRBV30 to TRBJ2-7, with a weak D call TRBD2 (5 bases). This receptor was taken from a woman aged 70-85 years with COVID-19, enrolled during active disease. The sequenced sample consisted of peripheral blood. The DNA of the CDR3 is TGTGCTGCGACGGGGAGCTCCTACGAGCAGTACTTC. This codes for CAATGSSYEQYF.